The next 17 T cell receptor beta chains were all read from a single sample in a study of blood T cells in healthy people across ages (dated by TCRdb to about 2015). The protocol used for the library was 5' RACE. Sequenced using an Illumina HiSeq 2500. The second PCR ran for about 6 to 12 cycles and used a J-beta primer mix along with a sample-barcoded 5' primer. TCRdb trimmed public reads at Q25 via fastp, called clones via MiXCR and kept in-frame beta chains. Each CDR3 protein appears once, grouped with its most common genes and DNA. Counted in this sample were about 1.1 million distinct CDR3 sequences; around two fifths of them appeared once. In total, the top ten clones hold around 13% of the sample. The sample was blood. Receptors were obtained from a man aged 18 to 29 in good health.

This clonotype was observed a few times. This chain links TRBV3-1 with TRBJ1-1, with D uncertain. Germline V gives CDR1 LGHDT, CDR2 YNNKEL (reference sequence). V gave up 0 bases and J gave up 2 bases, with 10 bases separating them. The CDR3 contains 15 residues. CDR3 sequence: CASSQDGVRNTEAFF. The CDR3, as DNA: TGTGCCAGCAGCCAAGATGGGGTCAGAAACACTGAAGCTTTCTTT.

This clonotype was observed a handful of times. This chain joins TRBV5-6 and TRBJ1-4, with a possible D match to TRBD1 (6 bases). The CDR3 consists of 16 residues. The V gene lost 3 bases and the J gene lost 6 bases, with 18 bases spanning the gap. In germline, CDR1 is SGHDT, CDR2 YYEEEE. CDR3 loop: CASSWRAGTLDEKLFF. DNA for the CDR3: TGTGCCAGCAGCTGGAGGGCCGGGACACTAGATGAAAAACTGTTTTTT.

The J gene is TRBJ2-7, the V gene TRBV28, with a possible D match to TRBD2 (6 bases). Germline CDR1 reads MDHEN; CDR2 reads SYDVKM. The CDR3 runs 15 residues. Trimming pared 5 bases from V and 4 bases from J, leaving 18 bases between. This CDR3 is CASSTLRDSPYEQYF. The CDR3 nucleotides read TGTGCCAGCAGTACCCTCCGGGACTCCCCTTACGAGCAGTACTTC.

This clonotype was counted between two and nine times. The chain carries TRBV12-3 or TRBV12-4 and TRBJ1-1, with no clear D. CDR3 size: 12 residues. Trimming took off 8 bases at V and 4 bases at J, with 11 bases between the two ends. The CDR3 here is CASGDYGTEAFF. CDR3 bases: TGTGCCAGCGGGGATTATGGCACTGAAGCTTTCTTT.

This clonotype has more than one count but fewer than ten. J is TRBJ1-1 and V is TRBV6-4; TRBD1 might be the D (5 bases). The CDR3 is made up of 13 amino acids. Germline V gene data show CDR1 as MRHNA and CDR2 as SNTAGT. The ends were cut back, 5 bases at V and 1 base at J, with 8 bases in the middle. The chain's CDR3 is CASSYDRNTEAFF. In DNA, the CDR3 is TGTGCCAGCAGTTATGACAGGAACACTGAAGCTTTCTTT.

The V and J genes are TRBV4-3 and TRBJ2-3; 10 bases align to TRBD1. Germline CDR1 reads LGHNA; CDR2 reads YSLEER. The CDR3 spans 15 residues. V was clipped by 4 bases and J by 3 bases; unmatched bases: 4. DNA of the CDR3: TGCGCCAGCAGCCGGGACAGGGGTTTAACAGATACGCAGTATTTT. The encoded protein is CASSRDRGLTDTQYF.

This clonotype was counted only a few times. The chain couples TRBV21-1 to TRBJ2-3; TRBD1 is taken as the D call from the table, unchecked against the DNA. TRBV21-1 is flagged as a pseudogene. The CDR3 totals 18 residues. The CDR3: CASSKGGTGTKAADTQYF. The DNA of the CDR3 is TGTGCCAGCAGCAAAGGCGGAACCGGGACAAAGGCGGCAGATACGCAGTATTTT.

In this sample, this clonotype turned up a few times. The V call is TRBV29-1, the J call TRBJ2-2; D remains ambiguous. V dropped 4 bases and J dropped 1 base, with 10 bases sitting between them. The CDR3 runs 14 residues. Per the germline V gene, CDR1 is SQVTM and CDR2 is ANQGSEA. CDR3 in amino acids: CSVGAGRNTGELFF. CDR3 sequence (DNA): TGCAGCGTTGGTGCTGGGCGGAACACCGGGGAGCTGTTTTTT.

CDR3 in amino acids: CASSPQVAYEQYF. The CDR3 DNA follows: TGTGCCAGCAGTCCCCAGGTAGCCTACGAGCAGTACTTC. This chain links TRBV12-3 or TRBV12-4 with TRBJ2-7; D gene uncertain. V gave up 5 bases and J gave up 2 bases, with 10 bases separating them. The length of the CDR3 is 13 residues.

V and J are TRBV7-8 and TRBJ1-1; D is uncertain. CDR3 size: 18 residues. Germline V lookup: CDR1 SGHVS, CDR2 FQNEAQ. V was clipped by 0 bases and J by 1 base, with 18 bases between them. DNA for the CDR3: TGTGCCAGCAGCTTAGCGCGGGTCGGGTCGTGGGGGAACACTGAAGCTTTCTTT. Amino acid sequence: CASSLARVGSWGNTEAFF. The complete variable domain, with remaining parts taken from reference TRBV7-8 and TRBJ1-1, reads GAGVSQSPRYKVAKRGQDVALRCDPISGHVSLFWYQQALGQGPEFLTYFQNEAQLDKSGLPSDRFFAERPEGSVSTLKIQRTQQEDSAVYLCASSLARVGSWGNTEAFFGQGTRLTVV.

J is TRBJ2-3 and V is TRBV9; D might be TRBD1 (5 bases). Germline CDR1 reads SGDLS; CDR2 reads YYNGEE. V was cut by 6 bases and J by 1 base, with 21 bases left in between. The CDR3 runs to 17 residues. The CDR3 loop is CASTRTPSVSGTDTQYF. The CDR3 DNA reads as TGTGCCAGCACCCGGACACCCTCAGTGAGTGGCACAGATACGCAGTATTTT. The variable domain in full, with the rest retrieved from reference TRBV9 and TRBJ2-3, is DSGVTQTPKHLITATGQRVTLRCSPRSGDLSVYWYQQSLDQGLQFLIQYYNGEERAKGNILERFSAQQFPDLHSELNLSSLELGDSALYFCASTRTPSVSGTDTQYFGPGTRLTVL.

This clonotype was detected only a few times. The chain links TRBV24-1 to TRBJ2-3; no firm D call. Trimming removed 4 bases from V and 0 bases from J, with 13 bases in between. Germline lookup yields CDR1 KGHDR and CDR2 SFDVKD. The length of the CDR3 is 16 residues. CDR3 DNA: TGTGCCACCAGTGACACTGGACCGATAAGCACAGATACGCAGTATTTT. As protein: CATSDTGPISTDTQYF.

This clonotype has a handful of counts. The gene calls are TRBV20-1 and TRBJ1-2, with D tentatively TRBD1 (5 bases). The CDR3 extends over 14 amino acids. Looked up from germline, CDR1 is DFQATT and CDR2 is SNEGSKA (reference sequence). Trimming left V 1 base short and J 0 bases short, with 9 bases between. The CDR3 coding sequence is TGCAGTGCTAGAGCACAGGATGCTAACTATGGCTACACCTTC. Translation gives CSARAQDANYGYTF.

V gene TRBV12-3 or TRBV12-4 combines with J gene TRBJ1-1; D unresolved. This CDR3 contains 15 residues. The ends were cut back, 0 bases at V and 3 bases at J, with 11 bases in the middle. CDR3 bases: TGTGCCAGCAGTTTAGCCTGGGCGACCTACACTGAAGCTTTCTTT. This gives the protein CASSLAWATYTEAFF.

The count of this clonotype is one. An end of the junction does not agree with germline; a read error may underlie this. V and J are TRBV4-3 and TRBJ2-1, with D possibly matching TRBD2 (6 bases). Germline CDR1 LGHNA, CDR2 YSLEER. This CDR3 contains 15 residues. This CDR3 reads CANSQDIGDSNEQFF. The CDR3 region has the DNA TGCGCCAACAGCCAAGATATAGGGGACTCAAATGAGCAGTTCTTC.

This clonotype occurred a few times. CDR3 in DNA: TGTGCCAGCATCCCAACCTCCTACTTGAACACTGAAGCTTTCTTT. Residues: CASIPTSYLNTEAFF. The chain joins TRBV21-1 to TRBJ1-1. TRBV21-1 constitutes a pseudogene. This CDR3 contains 15 residues.

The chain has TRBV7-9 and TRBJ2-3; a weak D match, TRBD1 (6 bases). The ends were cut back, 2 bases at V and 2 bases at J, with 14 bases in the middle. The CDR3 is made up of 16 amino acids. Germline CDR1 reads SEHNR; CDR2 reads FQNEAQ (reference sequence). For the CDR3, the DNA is TGTGCCAGCAGCTTAAGGGGGACGGGGCTCACAGATACGCAGTATTTT. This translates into CASSLRGTGLTDTQYF.